This paragraph reports one TCR beta chain. The CDR3 runs 13 residues. Germline V gene data show CDR1 as DFQATT and CDR2 as SNEGSKA (reference sequence). Trimming removed 6 bases at V and 4 bases at J, with 15 bases between. Constant-region reverse primers amplified full-length variable regions, followed by semi-nested Nested Universal Primer A PCR. A single record per CDR3 protein comes from TCRdb applying MiXCR to the 5' RACE reads. The sample yields some 40,000 distinct CDR3 sequences, roughly 22% seen once. Cells sorted as Tregs were CD4+, CD25+ and CD127-/low. V usage is TRBV20-1 and J usage is TRBJ1-1; TRBD1 might be the D (5 bases). The sequence was collected from a female donor with breast cancer. The specimen sequenced was Tregs sorted from a lymph node. The CDR3 coding sequence is TGCAGTGCCCACCCGGGCGGGACCACTGAAGCTTTCTTT. Residues: CSAHPGGTTEAFF.